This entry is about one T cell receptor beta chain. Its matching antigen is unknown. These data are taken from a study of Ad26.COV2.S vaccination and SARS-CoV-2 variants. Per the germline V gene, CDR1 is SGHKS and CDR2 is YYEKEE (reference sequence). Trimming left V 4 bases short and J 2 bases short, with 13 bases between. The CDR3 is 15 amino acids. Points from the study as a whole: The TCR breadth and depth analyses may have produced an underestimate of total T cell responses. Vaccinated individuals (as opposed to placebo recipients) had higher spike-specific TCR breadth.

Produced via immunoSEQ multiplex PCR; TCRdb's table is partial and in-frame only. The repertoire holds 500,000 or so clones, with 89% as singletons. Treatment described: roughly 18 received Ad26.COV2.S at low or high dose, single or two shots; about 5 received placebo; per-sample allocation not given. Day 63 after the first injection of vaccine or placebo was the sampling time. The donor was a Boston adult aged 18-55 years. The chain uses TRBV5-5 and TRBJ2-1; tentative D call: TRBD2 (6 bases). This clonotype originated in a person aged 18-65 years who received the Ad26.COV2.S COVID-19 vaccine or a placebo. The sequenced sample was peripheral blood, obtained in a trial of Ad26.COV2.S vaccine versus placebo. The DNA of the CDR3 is TGTGCCAGCAGCGGCCTCGGGGGTGCCTACAATGAGCAGTTCTTC. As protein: CASSGLGGAYNEQFF.